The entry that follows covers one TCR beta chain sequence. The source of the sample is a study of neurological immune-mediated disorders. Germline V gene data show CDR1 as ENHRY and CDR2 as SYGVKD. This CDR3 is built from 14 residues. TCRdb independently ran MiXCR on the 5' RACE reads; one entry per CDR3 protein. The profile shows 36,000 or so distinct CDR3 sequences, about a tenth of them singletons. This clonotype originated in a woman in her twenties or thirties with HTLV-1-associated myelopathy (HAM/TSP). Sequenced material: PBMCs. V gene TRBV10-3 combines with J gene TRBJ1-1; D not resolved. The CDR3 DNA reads TGTGTCATTGCCCCGGGCCAGTACGGCACTGAAGCTTTCTTT. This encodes CVIAPGQYGTEAFF.